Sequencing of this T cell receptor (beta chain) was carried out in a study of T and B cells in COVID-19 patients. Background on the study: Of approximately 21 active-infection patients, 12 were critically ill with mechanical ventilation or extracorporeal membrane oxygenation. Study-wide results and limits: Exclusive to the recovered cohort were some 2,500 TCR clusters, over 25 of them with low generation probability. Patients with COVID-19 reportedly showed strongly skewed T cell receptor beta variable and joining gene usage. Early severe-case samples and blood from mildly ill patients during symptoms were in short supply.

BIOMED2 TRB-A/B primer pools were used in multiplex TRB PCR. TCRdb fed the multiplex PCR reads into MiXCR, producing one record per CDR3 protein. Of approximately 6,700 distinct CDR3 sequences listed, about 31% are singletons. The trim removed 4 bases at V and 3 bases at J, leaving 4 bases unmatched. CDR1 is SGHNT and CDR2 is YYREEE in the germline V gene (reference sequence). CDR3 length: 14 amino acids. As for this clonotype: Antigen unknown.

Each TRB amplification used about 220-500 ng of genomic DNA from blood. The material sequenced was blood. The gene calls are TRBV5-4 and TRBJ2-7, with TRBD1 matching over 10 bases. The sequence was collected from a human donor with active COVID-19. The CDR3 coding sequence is TGTGCCAGCAGCGCGGGACAGGGGATCTACGAGCAGTACTTC. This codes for CASSAGQGIYEQYF.